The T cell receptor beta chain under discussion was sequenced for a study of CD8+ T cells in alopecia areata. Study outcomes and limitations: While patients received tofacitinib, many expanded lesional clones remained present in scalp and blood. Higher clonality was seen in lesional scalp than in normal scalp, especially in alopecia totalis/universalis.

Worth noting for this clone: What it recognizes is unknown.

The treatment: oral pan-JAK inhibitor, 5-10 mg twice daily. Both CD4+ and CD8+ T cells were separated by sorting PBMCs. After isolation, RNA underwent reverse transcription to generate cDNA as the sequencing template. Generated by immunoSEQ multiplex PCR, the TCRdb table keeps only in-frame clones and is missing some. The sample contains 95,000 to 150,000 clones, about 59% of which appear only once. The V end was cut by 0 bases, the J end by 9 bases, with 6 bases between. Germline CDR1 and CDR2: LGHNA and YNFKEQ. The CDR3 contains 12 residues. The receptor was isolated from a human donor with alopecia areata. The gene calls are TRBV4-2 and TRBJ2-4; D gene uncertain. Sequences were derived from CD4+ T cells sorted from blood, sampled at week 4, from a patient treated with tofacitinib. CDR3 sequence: CASSQDYLIQYF. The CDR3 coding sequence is TGTGCCAGCAGCCAAGATTATCTCATTCAGTACTTC.